This T cell receptor (beta chain) appears in the sequencing data of a study of T-cell reconstitution after alpha-beta-depleted transplantation in children. Unique molecular identifiers tagged the TCRbeta library. MiXCR, run by TCRdb on the PCR reads, gives a single entry per CDR3 protein. The table has 450,000 to 550,000 distinct CDR3 sequences, over 9.5% seen once. General study results and limits: There were some patients whose high TCRbeta diversity at day 60 came from surviving recipient T cells and thymic progenitors. There were reportedly several hundred expanded graft clones from which alpha-beta T cells came about two months after transplant. Counts and diversity of T cells one year after transplant came mostly from newly produced T cells.

Only a few counts were recorded for this clonotype. The antigen remains unidentified. This TCR derives from a female patient under 10 years old who had a stem cell transplant for aplastic anemia, so the T cells may come from the graft donor. Here the sequenced sample was PBMCs, mostly from graft donor cells, taken 180 days after TCRalphabeta/CD19-depleted stem cell transplant.

For the CDR3, the DNA is TGCAGTGCCCATGCCCCGACAGGTTTTATGAAGGGCTACACCTTC. It translates to CSAHAPTGFMKGYTF. The chain combines TRBV20-1 with TRBJ1-2, with a weak D call TRBD1 (6 bases). CDR1 is DFQATT, CDR2 SNEGSKA, per germline (reference sequence). This CDR3 is built from 15 residues. Trimming removed 6 bases at V and 8 bases at J, with 25 bases between.